The clone carrying this T cell receptor (beta chain) was detected a few times. Its target is unknown. The germline and genes are mouse ones. The read ends 1 residue early relative to the CDR3; the germline J gene fills the gap. Germline V gene lookup returns CDR1 SNHLY and CDR2 FYNGKV (reference sequence). Trimming shortened V by 2 bases and J by 0 bases, and 3 bases separated the two germline ends. The CDR3 contains 13 residues. Time point specified: mouse harvest day 14 after allogeneic transplant. Each mouse received 10^7 T-cell-depleted marrow cells plus 10^6 splenic CD5+ T cells by tail vein. Tissues came from B6→BALB/c major-mismatch GVHD mice at day 7 or 14. This sample was taken from a study of tissue T cells after allogeneic stem cell transplantation. Study observations and caveats: In patients and mice, blood and spleen missed much of tissue repertoire. Across patients, clones rarely overlapped, yet motif clusters were shared tissue-specifically.

TCRbeta CDR3 was sequenced at survey depth with template counts. Libraries were prepared by immunoSEQ multiplex PCR; TCRdb keeps only in-frame clonotypes and omits some of them. Of thousands of clones listed, roughly a third are singletons. This receptor was taken from a female BALB/c mouse given C57BL/6 T cells with graft-versus-host disease after an allogeneic hematopoietic cell transplant. What was sequenced was skin. The V call is TRBV3, the J call TRBJ2-4; D call uncertain. This chain's CDR3 is CASSLLSQNTLYF. Partial CDR3 DNA: TGTGCCAGCAGCTTACTTAGTCAAAACACCTTGTAC.